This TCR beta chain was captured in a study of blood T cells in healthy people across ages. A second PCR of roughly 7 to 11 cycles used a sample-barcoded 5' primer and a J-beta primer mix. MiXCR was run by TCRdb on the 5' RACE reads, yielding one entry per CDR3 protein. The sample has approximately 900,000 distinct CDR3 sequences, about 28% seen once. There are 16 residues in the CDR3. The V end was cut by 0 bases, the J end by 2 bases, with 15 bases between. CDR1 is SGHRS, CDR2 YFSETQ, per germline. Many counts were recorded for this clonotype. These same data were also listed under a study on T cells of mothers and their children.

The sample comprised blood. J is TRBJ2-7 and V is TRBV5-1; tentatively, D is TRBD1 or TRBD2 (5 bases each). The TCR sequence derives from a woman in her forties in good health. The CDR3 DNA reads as TGCGCCAGCAGCTTGGCCCGGGACGGGCTTCCCTACGAGCAGTACTTC. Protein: CASSLARDGLPYEQYF.